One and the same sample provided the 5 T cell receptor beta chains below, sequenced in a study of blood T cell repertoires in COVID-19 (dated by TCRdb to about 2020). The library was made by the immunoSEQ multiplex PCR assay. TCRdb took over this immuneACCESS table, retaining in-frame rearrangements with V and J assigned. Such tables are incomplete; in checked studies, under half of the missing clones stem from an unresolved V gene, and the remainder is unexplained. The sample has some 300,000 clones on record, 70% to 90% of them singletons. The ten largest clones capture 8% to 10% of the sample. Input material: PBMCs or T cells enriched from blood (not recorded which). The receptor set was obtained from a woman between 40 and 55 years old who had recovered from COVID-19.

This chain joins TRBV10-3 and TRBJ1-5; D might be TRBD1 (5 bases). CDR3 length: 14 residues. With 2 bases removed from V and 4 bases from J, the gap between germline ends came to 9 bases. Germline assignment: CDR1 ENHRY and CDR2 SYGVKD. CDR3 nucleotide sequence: TGTGCCATCAGTGAGCCAGGGCGGAATCAGCCCCAGCATTTT. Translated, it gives CAISEPGRNQPQHF.

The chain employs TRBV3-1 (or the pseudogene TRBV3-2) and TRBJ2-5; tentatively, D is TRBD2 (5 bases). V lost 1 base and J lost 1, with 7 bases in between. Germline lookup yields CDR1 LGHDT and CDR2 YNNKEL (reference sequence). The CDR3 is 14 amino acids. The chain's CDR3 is CASSQALAQETQYF. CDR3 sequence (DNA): TGTGCCAGCAGCCAAGCTCTAGCCCAAGAGACCCAGTACTTC.

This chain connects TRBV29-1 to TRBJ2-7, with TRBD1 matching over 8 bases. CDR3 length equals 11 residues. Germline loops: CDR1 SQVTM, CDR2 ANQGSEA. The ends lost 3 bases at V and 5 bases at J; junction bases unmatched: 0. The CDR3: CSVDRGHEQYF. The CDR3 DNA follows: TGCAGCGTTGACAGGGGGCACGAGCAGTACTTC.

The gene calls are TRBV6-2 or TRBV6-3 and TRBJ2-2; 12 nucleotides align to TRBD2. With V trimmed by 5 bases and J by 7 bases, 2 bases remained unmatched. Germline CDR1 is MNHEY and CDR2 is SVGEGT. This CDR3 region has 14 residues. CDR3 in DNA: TGTGCCAGCAGTAAGGGACTAGCGGGCGGGGAGCTGTTTTTT. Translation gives CASSKGLAGGELFF.

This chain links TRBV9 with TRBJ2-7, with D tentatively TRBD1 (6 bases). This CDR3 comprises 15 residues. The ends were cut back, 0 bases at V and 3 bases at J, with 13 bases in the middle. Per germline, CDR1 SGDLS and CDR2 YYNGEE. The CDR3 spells CASSVGGTPNYEQYF. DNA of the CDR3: TGTGCCAGCAGCGTAGGAGGGACACCGAACTACGAGCAGTACTTC.